The 18 T cell receptor beta chains below come from one sample, sequenced in a study of blood T cell repertoires in COVID-19. TCRdb's table, derived via immunoSEQ multiplex PCR, lists solely in-frame clones and lacks some. The sample records 140,000 to 150,000 clones, around 85% being singletons. The sequencing sample was made of peripheral blood. Receptors originate from a woman in her fifties or sixties with COVID-19, enrolled during active disease.

The chain employs TRBV6-5 and TRBJ2-1, with D perhaps TRBD2 (5 bases). Trimming stripped 0 bases from V and 9 bases from J, with 12 bases between. CDR3 length equals 14 residues. Germline V CDR1 and CDR2: MNHEY, SVGAGI. CDR3 nucleotides: TGTGCCAGCAGTTACTCTGGACTTCATCGTGAGCAGTTCTTC. Protein product: CASSYSGLHREQFF.

This chain connects TRBV19 to TRBJ1-1, with a tentative D call TRBD1 (6 bases). The CDR3 extends over 14 amino acids. CDR1 and CDR2 (germline): LNHDA, SQIVND (reference sequence). V shed 9 bases and J shed 1 base, with 15 bases lying between them. As DNA, the CDR3 is TGTGCCAGCAGGACAGATTCAACGAACACTGAAGCTTTCTTT. Its translation is CASRTDSTNTEAFF. The full variable domain, completed using reference TRBV19 and TRBJ1-1, is DGGITQSPKYLFRKEGQNVTLSCEQNLNHDAMYWYRQDPGQGLRLIYYSQIVNDFQKGDIAEGYSVSREKKESFPLTVTSAQKNPTAFYLCASRTDSTNTEAFFGQGTRLTVV.

CDR3 sequence (DNA): TGTGCCATCAGTGAGTCTGAAGCGGGGTACAATGAGCAGTTCTTC. Amino acid sequence: CAISESEAGYNEQFF. The chain employs TRBV10-3 and TRBJ2-1, with 7 positions matching TRBD2. Germline CDR1 and CDR2: ENHRY and SYGVKD. The V gene end was trimmed by 0 bases and the J gene end by 4 bases; junction bases not matched to a gene: 3. The CDR3 contains 15 residues.

This clone was detected once. The V and J genes are TRBV12-3 or TRBV12-4 and TRBJ1-5; D not certain. V was clipped by 2 bases and J by 5 bases, with 7 bases between them. The CDR3 loop spans 13 amino acids. CDR3 residues: CASSLLRDQPQHF. CDR3 nucleotides: TGTGCCAGCAGTTTATTAAGAGATCAGCCCCAGCATTTT.

The rearrangement joins TRBV7-8 to TRBJ1-6, with TRBD1 matching over 7 bases. The V and J ends lost 4 bases and 7 bases, in that order; junction bases with no gene match: 10. This CDR3 comprises 16 residues. Germline values: CDR1 SGHVS, CDR2 FQNEAQ. The CDR3 loop reads CASSSRPGQLNSPLHF. CDR3 nucleotide sequence: TGTGCCAGCAGCTCAAGACCGGGACAGCTAAATTCACCCCTCCACTTT.

This clone came up once. This chain uses TRBV19 with TRBJ2-7, with TRBD1 identical over 9 bases. The junction had 6 bases not matched to a gene; V was cut back by 5 bases and J by 1 base. There are 15 residues in the CDR3. Germline V gene data show CDR1 as LNHDA and CDR2 as SQIVND (reference sequence). As DNA, the CDR3 is TGTGCCAGTAGTCCCCGGGGACAGGGATCCTACGAGCAGTACTTC. This codes for CASSPRGQGSYEQYF. Full variable domain (rest looked up from reference TRBV19 and TRBJ2-7): DGGITQSPKYLFRKEGQNVTLSCEQNLNHDAMYWYRQDPGQGLRLIYYSQIVNDFQKGDIAEGYSVSREKKESFPLTVTSAQKNPTAFYLCASSPRGQGSYEQYFGPGTRLTVT.

The gene calls are TRBV9 and TRBJ2-1; 7 bases are a match to TRBD2. CDR3 length: 14 residues. The junction had 3 bases not matched to a gene; V was cut back by 2 bases and J by 4 bases. Germline-derived CDR1 and CDR2 are SGDLS and YYNGEE. CDR3 coding DNA: TGTGCCAGCAGCGTCGGCGGGGGTTACAATGAGCAGTTCTTC. Translating gives CASSVGGGYNEQFF. The entire variable domain, with the rest obtained from reference TRBV9 and TRBJ2-1, is as follows: DSGVTQTPKHLITATGQRVTLRCSPRSGDLSVYWYQQSLDQGLQFLIQYYNGEERAKGNILERFSAQQFPDLHSELNLSSLELGDSALYFCASSVGGGYNEQFFGPGTRLTVL.

The V and J genes are TRBV24-1 and TRBJ1-2, with 8 bases aligning to TRBD1. Germline V CDR1 and CDR2: KGHDR, SFDVKD. V lost 4 bases, J lost 1 base, and 13 bases stayed unmatched. The CDR3 loop spans 18 amino acids. This chain's CDR3 is CATSDYDRGKAINYGYTF. CDR3 in DNA: TGTGCCACCAGTGACTACGACAGGGGCAAAGCGATTAACTATGGCTACACCTTC.

The chain uses TRBV29-1 and TRBJ2-7; 9 nucleotides line up with TRBD1. Germline trimming cut 4 bases from V and 4 bases from J; bases unmatched to any gene: 17. The V gene's germline CDR1 is SQVTM and CDR2 ANQGSEA. The CDR3 is 17 amino acids. CDR3 sequence: CSVALYPPGQGAYEQYF. DNA of the CDR3: TGCAGCGTTGCCCTATACCCCCCGGGACAGGGAGCTTACGAGCAGTACTTC.

As to this clone: This sample includes further DNA sequences coding for the same CDR3. J is TRBJ2-5 and V is TRBV19; 7 positions match TRBD1. CDR1 is LNHDA, CDR2 SQIVND, per germline (reference sequence). The CDR3 length is 13 residues. V dropped 4 bases and J dropped 3; count of bases not matched to a gene: 2. The CDR3 protein is CASSTQGKETQYF. CDR3 nucleotide sequence: TGTGCCAGTAGTACACAGGGGAAAGAGACCCAGTACTTC. The full variable domain, completed using reference TRBV19 and TRBJ2-5, is DGGITQSPKYLFRKEGQNVTLSCEQNLNHDAMYWYRQDPGQGLRLIYYSQIVNDFQKGDIAEGYSVSREKKESFPLTVTSAQKNPTAFYLCASSTQGKETQYFGPGTRLLVL.

The chain carries TRBV4-1 and TRBJ2-1, with TRBD2 identical over 9 bases. Germline-derived CDR1 and CDR2 are MGHRA and YSYEKL. CDR3 length: 18 amino acids. The junction had 13 bases not matched to a gene; V was cut back by 2 bases and J by 5 bases. CDR3 loop: CASSQTVVLAGIHNEQFF. The CDR3 nucleotides read TGCGCCAGCAGCCAAACAGTGGTCCTAGCGGGGATCCACAATGAGCAGTTCTTC.

The rearrangement uses TRBV4-1 and TRBJ1-2; 10 nucleotides match TRBD1. This CDR3 has 14 residues. Germline CDR1 is MGHRA and CDR2 is YSYEKL. With V trimmed by 5 bases and J by 10 bases, 10 bases remained unmatched. CDR3 sequence: CASSIPGTGVDYTF. DNA for the CDR3: TGCGCCAGCAGCATACCCGGGACAGGGGTTGACTACACCTTC.

The V call is TRBV29-1, the J call TRBJ2-1; TRBD1 aligns across 7 bases. The germline gives CDR1 SQVTM, CDR2 ANQGSEA. This CDR3 comprises 14 residues. Trimming removed 5 bases from V and 2 bases from J; junction bases left unmatched: 6. The CDR3 coding sequence is TGCAGCGTTCAACGACAGGGCCCCTACAATGAGCAGTTCTTC. It codes for CSVQRQGPYNEQFF.

V is TRBV7-2 and J is TRBJ2-7, with 7 bases identical to TRBD1. Germline lookup yields CDR1 SGHTA and CDR2 FQGNSA. V was clipped by 4 bases and J by 4 bases; unmatched bases: 10. This CDR3 has 15 residues. This CDR3 is CASSSEGQVTYEQYF. The CDR3 nucleotides read TGTGCCAGCAGCTCGGAAGGACAGGTAACGTACGAGCAGTACTTC.

This sequence joins TRBV5-1 and TRBJ2-2; TRBD2 matches at 13 bases. Germline V gives CDR1 SGHRS, CDR2 YFSETQ. Trimming took 1 base from V and 7 from J; bases not matched to a gene: 4. The CDR3 covers 16 residues. CDR3 protein: CASSLSGTSGDGELFF. The CDR3 DNA follows: TGCGCCAGCAGCTTGTCCGGGACTAGCGGGGACGGGGAGCTGTTTTTT.

The chain has TRBV10-3 and TRBJ2-7, with 11 bases matching TRBD1. The length of the CDR3 is 14 residues. CDR1 and CDR2 from the germline V gene are ENHRY and SYGVKD. After removal of 6 bases from V and 0 bases from J, the junction contained 1 base not matched to a gene. CDR3 DNA sequence: TGTGCCATCAGAGGACAGGGGGCCTCCTACGAGCAGTACTTC. Protein sequence: CAIRGQGASYEQYF.

The chain couples TRBV5-4 to TRBJ1-2; the D gene is possibly TRBD1 (6 bases). Trimming pared 0 bases from V and 5 bases from J, leaving 11 bases between. The CDR3 loop spans 14 amino acids. Germline CDR1 and CDR2: SGHNT and YYREEE (reference sequence). CDR3 residues: CASSLETGNYGYTF. DNA of the CDR3: TGTGCCAGCAGCTTGGAAACAGGGAATTATGGCTACACCTTC.

The rearrangement uses TRBV11-2 and TRBJ1-1; no clear D. V lost 4 bases and J 11 bases, leaving 14 bases between the germline ends. Germline values: CDR1 SGHAT, CDR2 FQNNGV. The CDR3 loop spans 12 amino acids. For the CDR3, the DNA is TGTGCCAGCAGCTCCAGAGGTCTGAGGGCTTTCTTT. This gives the protein CASSSRGLRAFF.